This record covers a single T cell receptor (beta chain). These data are taken from a study of blood T cell repertoires in COVID-19. Study information: From the United States, Italy and Spain came samples of acute and convalescent COVID-19. From T cells, B-cell-depleted T cells, or PBMCs came the material, which was cDNA or gDNA.

As processed by the authors: Reference gene primer amplification gave nucleated cell count estimates. Profiling relied on immunoSEQ multiplex PCR, and the TCRdb table lists in-frame clones only, not all of them. V and J calls and clone size are as listed in that table; D and trimming were resolved from the DNA. Of approximately 61,000 clones listed, around 88% are singletons. There are 16 residues in the CDR3. V lost 1 base and J lost 0; bases outside the gene matches: 5. The germline V gene encodes CDR1 MNHEY and CDR2 SMNVEV (reference sequence). The TCR was taken from an elderly woman with active COVID-19. Sequencing used peripheral blood. The chain employs TRBV27 and TRBJ2-7, with 8 nucleotides matching TRBD2. As DNA, the CDR3 is TGTGCCAGCAGTTTATGGGGCGGGGGGCCCTCCTACGAGCAGTACTTC. As protein: CASSLWGGGPSYEQYF.